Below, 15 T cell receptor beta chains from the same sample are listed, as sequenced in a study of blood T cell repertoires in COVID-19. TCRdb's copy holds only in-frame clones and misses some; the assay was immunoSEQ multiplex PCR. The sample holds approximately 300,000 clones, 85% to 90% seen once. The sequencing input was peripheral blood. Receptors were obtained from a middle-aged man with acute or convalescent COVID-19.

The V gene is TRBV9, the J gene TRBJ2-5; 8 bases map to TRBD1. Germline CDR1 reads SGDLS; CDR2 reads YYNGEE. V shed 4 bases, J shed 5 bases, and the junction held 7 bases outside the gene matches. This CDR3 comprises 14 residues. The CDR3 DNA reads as TGTGCCAGCAGCTCCTGGACAGGGAGGGAGACCCAGTACTTC. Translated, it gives CASSSWTGRETQYF. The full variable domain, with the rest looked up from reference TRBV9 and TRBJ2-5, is DSGVTQTPKHLITATGQRVTLRCSPRSGDLSVYWYQQSLDQGLQFLIQYYNGEERAKGNILERFSAQQFPDLHSELNLSSLELGDSALYFCASSSWTGRETQYFGPGTRLLVL.

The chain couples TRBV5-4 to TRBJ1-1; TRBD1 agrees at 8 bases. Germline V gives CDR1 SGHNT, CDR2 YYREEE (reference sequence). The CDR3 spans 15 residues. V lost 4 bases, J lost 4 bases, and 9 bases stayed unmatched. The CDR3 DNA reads TGTGCCAGCAGCACTCAGACAGGGGTAGCCACTGAAGCTTTCTTT. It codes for CASSTQTGVATEAFF.

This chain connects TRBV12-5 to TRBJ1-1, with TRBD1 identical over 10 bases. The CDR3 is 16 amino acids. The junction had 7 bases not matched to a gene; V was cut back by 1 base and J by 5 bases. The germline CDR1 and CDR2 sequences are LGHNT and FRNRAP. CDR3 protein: CASGLATAGQGTEAFF. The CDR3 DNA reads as TGTGCTAGTGGTTTGGCAACGGCGGGACAGGGGACTGAAGCTTTCTTT.

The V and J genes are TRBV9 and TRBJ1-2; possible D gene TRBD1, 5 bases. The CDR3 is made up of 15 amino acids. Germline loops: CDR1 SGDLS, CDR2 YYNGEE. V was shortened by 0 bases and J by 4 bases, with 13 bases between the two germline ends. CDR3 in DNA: TGTGCCAGCAGCGTAGCCCAGGGTAATTCCTATGGCTACACCTTC. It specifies CASSVAQGNSYGYTF.

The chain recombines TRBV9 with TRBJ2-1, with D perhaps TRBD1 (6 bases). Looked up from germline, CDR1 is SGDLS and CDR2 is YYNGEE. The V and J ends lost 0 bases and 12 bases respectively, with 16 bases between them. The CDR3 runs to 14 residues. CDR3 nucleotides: TGTGCCAGCAGCGTAGGTCCAGGGACAATGGTGCAGTTCTTC. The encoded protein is CASSVGPGTMVQFF.

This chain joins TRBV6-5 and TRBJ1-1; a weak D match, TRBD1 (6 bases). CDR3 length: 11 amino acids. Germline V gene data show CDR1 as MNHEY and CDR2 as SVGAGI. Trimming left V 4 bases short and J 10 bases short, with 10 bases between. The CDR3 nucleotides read TGTGCCAGCAGTTCAAGGGGGGGAGCTTTCTTT. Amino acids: CASSSRGGAFF.

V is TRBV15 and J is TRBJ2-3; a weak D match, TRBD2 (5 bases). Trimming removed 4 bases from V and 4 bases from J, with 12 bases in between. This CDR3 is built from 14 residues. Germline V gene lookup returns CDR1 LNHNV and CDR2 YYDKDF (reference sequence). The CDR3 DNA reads TGTGCCACCAGCAAAACTAGTGTCCCAGATACGCAGTATTTT. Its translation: CATSKTSVPDTQYF.

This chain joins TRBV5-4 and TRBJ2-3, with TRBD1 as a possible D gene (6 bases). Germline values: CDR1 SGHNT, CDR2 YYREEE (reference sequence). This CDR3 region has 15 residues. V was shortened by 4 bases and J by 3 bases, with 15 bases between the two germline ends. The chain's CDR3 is CASSIEGGVTDTQYF. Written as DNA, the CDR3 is TGTGCCAGCAGCATTGAAGGGGGAGTGACAGATACGCAGTATTTT.

CDR3 DNA sequence: TGTGCCAGCAGTGGGATTACACAGGATTACAGGGGCTATGGCTACACCTTC. Its translation is CASSGITQDYRGYGYTF. This chain connects TRBV6-1 to TRBJ1-2, with 7 bases that match TRBD1. Germline assignment: CDR1 MNHNS and CDR2 SASEGT. The CDR3 is 17 amino acids. V lost 4 bases and J lost 4; bases outside the gene matches: 15.

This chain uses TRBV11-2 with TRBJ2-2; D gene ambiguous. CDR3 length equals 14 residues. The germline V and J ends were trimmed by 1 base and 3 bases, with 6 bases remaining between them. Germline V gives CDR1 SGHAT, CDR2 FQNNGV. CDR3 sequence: CASSLGTYTGELFF. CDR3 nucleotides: TGTGCCAGCAGCTTAGGCACATACACCGGGGAGCTGTTTTTT.

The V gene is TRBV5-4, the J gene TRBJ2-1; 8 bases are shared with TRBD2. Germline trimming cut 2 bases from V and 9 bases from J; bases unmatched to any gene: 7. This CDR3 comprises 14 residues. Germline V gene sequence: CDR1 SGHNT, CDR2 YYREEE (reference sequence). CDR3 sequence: CASSLWTSSGEQFF. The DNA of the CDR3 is TGTGCCAGCAGCTTATGGACTAGCAGCGGTGAGCAGTTCTTC.

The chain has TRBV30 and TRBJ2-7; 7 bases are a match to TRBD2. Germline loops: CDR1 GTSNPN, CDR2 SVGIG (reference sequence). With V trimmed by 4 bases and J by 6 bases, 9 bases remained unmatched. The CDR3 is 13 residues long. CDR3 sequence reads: CAWKKGRVGEQYF. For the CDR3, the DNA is TGTGCCTGGAAGAAGGGGAGGGTGGGCGAGCAGTACTTC.

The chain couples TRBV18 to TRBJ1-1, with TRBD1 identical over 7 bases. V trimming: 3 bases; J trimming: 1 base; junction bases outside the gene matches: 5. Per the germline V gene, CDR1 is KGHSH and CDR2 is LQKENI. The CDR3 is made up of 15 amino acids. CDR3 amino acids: CASSPAAGGNTEAFF. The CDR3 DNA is TGTGCCAGCTCACCGGCGGCAGGGGGGAACACTGAAGCTTTCTTT.

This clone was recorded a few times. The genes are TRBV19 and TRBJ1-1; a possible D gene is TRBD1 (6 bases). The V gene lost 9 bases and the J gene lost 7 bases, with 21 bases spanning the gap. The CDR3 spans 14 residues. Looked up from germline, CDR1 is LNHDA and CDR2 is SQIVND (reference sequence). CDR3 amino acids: CASRGRGTNSEAFF. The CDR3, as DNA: TGTGCCAGCCGCGGGAGGGGGACTAATAGTGAAGCTTTCTTT.

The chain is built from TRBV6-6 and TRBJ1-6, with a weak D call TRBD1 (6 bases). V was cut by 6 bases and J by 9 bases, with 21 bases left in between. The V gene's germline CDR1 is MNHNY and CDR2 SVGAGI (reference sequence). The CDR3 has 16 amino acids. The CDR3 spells CASSRSGGGDSSPLHF. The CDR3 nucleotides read TGTGCCAGCAGCCGATCCGGCGGGGGCGATAGTTCACCCCTCCACTTT.